This T cell receptor (beta chain) is from a study of blood T cell repertoires in COVID-19. For the study at large: Italy, Spain and the United States were the sources of the convalescent and acute COVID-19 samples.

This CDR3 has 11 amino acids. CDR1 is SGHRS and CDR2 is YFSETQ in the germline V gene. Trimming cost V 0 bases and J 7 bases, with 4 bases left between them. Methods used by the authors: Amplifying reference gene primers gave estimates of nucleated cell counts. The method was immunoSEQ multiplex PCR; TCRdb's version includes in-frame clones alone and lacks a portion of them. V and J calls and clone size are copied from that table; D and trimming were computed from the DNA. The sample lists roughly 250,000 clones, around 85% occurring once. The sequenced material came from peripheral blood. The TCR sequence derives from a woman under 40 with COVID-19, enrolled during active disease. The V and J genes are TRBV5-1 and TRBJ1-1; D not resolved. The CDR3 coding sequence is TGCGCCAGCAGCTTGGGGAGTGAAGCTTTCTTT. It encodes CASSLGSEAFF. Based on the CDR3 plus reference TRBV5-1 and TRBJ1-1, the full variable domain is KAGVTQTPRYLIKTRGQQVTLSCSPISGHRSVSWYQQTPGQGLQFLFEYFSETQRNKGNFPGRFSGRQFSNSRSEMNVSTLELGDSALYLCASSLGSEAFFGQGTRLTVV.